The 20 T cell receptor beta chains reported below all come from one sample, sequenced in a study of cytomegalovirus exposure and HLA in healthy donors. Some clones are missing from TCRdb's copy, which holds only in-frame ones; the method was immunoSEQ multiplex PCR. The sample has some 180,000 clones, around 86% seen once. Sequencing input: PBMCs. These receptors originate from a man aged 25 to 40 in good health and CMV-seropositive.

The genes are TRBV7-9 and TRBJ1-1, with 8 nucleotides matching TRBD1. The germline CDR1 and CDR2 sequences are SEHNR and FQNEAQ (reference sequence). J gave up 3 bases and V 2 bases, and 2 bases lay outside the gene matches. The CDR3 covers 14 residues. CDR3 in amino acids: CASSLSGGYTEAFF. The CDR3 DNA follows: TGTGCCAGCAGCTTATCAGGGGGCTACACTGAAGCTTTCTTT.

This chain joins TRBV21-1 and TRBJ1-2. TRBV21-1 is a listed pseudogene. The CDR3 has 10 residues. The CDR3 DNA sequence: TGTGCCAGCGTCCTCGGGGGCTACACCTTC. Protein sequence: CASVLGGYTF.

This rearrangement joins TRBV28 to TRBJ1-2; D uncertain. The CDR3 covers 13 residues. Germline V gene data show CDR1 as MDHEN and CDR2 as SYDVKM. Trimming took off 3 bases at V and 8 bases at J, with 13 bases between the two ends. In DNA, the CDR3 is TGTGCCAGCAGTTTTGGCTACGGCACGGGCTACACCTTC. Protein sequence: CASSFGYGTGYTF.

This sequence joins TRBV27 and TRBJ2-3; 11 positions match TRBD1. This CDR3 is built from 15 residues. Germline CDR1 is MNHEY and CDR2 is SMNVEV (reference sequence). V was pared by 5 bases and J by 5 bases, with 6 bases of the junction left unmatched. CDR3 in amino acids: CASSLVGTGGDTQYF. The CDR3 DNA reads TGTGCCAGCAGTCTAGTCGGGACAGGGGGAGATACGCAGTATTTT.

This rearrangement joins TRBV27 to TRBJ1-3; D remains unclear. Per the germline V gene, CDR1 is MNHEY and CDR2 is SMNVEV (reference sequence). Trimming stripped 0 bases from V and 1 base from J, with 7 bases between. The CDR3 is 15 residues long. The chain's CDR3 is CASSLSPGSGNTIYF. The CDR3 DNA sequence: TGTGCCAGCAGTTTATCACCCGGTTCTGGAAACACCATATATTTT.

The genes are TRBV19 and TRBJ2-7; 12 bases agree with TRBD2. Trimming cost V 3 bases and J 1 base; bases outside gene matches: 1. Germline V lookup: CDR1 LNHDA, CDR2 SQIVND (reference sequence). This CDR3 spans 15 amino acids. The CDR3 DNA reads as TGTGCCAGTAGTATGGGACTAGCGGGTTCCTACGAGCAGTACTTC. This gives the protein CASSMGLAGSYEQYF.

V gene TRBV6-5 combines with J gene TRBJ1-5; maybe TRBD1 (6 bases). Germline assignment: CDR1 MNHEY and CDR2 SVGAGI. Trimming took 5 bases from V and 5 from J, leaving 10 bases between them. The CDR3 sequence is 13 residues long. Written as DNA, the CDR3 is TGTGCCAGCAGTCCGGGGACACATCAGCCCCAGCATTTT. It encodes CASSPGTHQPQHF.

The V call is TRBV5-4, the J call TRBJ2-7; D is unclear. This CDR3 region has 13 residues. Germline V gene data show CDR1 as SGHNT and CDR2 as YYREEE (reference sequence). V was trimmed by 0 bases and J by 2 bases, leaving 6 bases between them. CDR3: CASSLGVAYEQYF. The CDR3 DNA is TGTGCCAGCAGCTTGGGGGTGGCCTACGAGCAGTACTTC.

The genes are TRBV7-6 and TRBJ2-7; 8 nucleotides match TRBD1. Germline CDR1 and CDR2: SGHVS and FNYEAQ. The CDR3 contains 14 residues. The J segment lost 3 bases and the V segment lost 5 bases, leaving 6 bases of the junction unmatched. The CDR3 spells CASSLGQGGYEQYF. As DNA, the CDR3 is TGTGCCAGCAGCCTCGGACAGGGAGGCTACGAGCAGTACTTC.

This chain links TRBV30 with TRBJ1-5; the match to TRBD1 covers 7 bases. The CDR3 consists of 14 residues. V shed 4 bases, J shed 1 base, and the junction held 4 bases outside the gene matches. Germline assignment: CDR1 GTSNPN and CDR2 SVGIG (reference sequence). The CDR3 spells CAWTQGKSNQPQHF. CDR3 coding DNA: TGTGCCTGGACACAGGGGAAAAGCAATCAGCCCCAGCATTTT.

This chain links TRBV6-5 with TRBJ2-1; 14 bases fit TRBD2. The J segment lost 5 bases and the V segment lost 6 bases, leaving 3 bases of the junction unmatched. Germline lookup yields CDR1 MNHEY and CDR2 SVGAGI. CDR3 length: 15 amino acids. In DNA, the CDR3 is TGTGCCAGCAGGAGGGGACTAGCGGGAGACAATGAGCAGTTCTTC. It codes for CASRRGLAGDNEQFF.

The chain links TRBV4-2 to TRBJ2-2; the D is unclear. CDR1 LGHNA and CDR2 YNFKEQ come from the germline V gene. This CDR3 has 12 amino acids. V lost 2 bases and J lost 10, with 8 bases in between. The CDR3 is CASSQRREELFF. The CDR3 DNA follows: TGTGCCAGCAGCCAAAGACGAGAGGAGCTGTTTTTT.

The chain joins TRBV9 to TRBJ1-2; 7 positions match TRBD1. The CDR3 is 14 amino acids. Germline trimming cut 0 bases from V and 8 bases from J; bases unmatched to any gene: 7. Germline-derived CDR1 and CDR2 are SGDLS and YYNGEE. This CDR3 reads CASSVVGTGEGYTF. CDR3 nucleotides: TGTGCCAGCAGCGTAGTGGGTACAGGGGAAGGCTACACCTTC.

V usage is TRBV30 and J usage is TRBJ1-2; TRBD1 is a possible D gene (6 bases). Germline V gene data show CDR1 as GTSNPN and CDR2 as SVGIG (reference sequence). Between the trimmed V and J ends, which lost 0 bases and 4 bases, there was a span of 15 bases. There are 15 residues in the CDR3. For the CDR3, the DNA is TGTGCCTGGAGTGTACTCGGGGGGCGCCTCTATGGCTACACCTTC. The encoded protein is CAWSVLGGRLYGYTF. The full variable domain, in which reference TRBV30 and TRBJ1-2 provide the parts outside the CDR3, is SQTIHQWPATLVQPVGSPLSLECTVEGTSNPNLYWYRQAAGRGLQLLFYSVGIGQISSEVPQNLSASRPQDRQFILSSKKLLLSDSGFYLCAWSVLGGRLYGYTFGSGTRLTVV.

The chain employs TRBV4-1 and TRBJ1-4; weak D call: TRBD1 (6 bases). This CDR3 has 15 residues. V was clipped by 0 bases and J by 7 bases, with 12 bases between them. CDR1 and CDR2 (germline): MGHRA, YSYEKL. CDR3 in DNA: TGCGCCAGCAGCCAAGATAGGGGGAGCAGTGAAAAACTGTTTTTT. This gives the protein CASSQDRGSSEKLFF.

This clone was observed a handful of times. This chain uses TRBV7-6 with TRBJ2-1, with no clear D. V gave up 0 bases and J gave up 0 bases, with 6 bases separating them. The CDR3 has 15 amino acids. CDR1 and CDR2 (germline): SGHVS, FNYEAQ. CDR3 sequence (DNA): TGTGCCAGCAGCTTAGCGGAAAGCTCCTACAATGAGCAGTTCTTC. This sequence encodes CASSLAESSYNEQFF.

This clone was recorded once. The chain recombines TRBV29-1 with TRBJ2-3; 14 bases are shared with TRBD2. Per the germline V gene, CDR1 is SQVTM and CDR2 is ANQGSEA. V lost 7 bases and J lost 3; bases outside the gene matches: 21. The length of the CDR3 is 20 residues. The CDR3 here is CSGQTRRTSGRRFKTDTQYF. The CDR3 DNA follows: TGCAGCGGTCAGACAAGACGGACTAGCGGGAGGAGATTCAAGACAGATACGCAGTATTTT.

The V and J genes are TRBV18 and TRBJ1-4; no firm D call. CDR3 length: 14 residues. Germline V lookup: CDR1 KGHSH, CDR2 LQKENI. The germline V and J ends were trimmed by 6 bases and 4 bases, with 12 bases remaining between them. This chain's CDR3 is CASSLRYGNEKLFF. The DNA for the CDR3 is TGTGCCAGCTCCCTTCGTTATGGTAATGAAAAACTGTTTTTT.

V gene TRBV19 combines with J gene TRBJ2-7, with 7 bases identical to TRBD2. The length of the CDR3 is 15 residues. CDR1 LNHDA and CDR2 SQIVND come from the germline V gene (reference sequence). J lost 4 bases, V lost 6 bases, and 12 bases had no gene match. CDR3 coding DNA: TGTGCCAGTAGCGAGGTGGCGGGAGAGAGTTACGAGCAGTACTTC. This codes for CASSEVAGESYEQYF. The variable domain in full, with the rest retrieved from reference TRBV19 and TRBJ2-7, is DGGITQSPKYLFRKEGQNVTLSCEQNLNHDAMYWYRQDPGQGLRLIYYSQIVNDFQKGDIAEGYSVSREKKESFPLTVTSAQKNPTAFYLCASSEVAGESYEQYFGPGTRLTVT.

The V call is TRBV11-3, the J call TRBJ2-1, with D possibly matching TRBD2 (5 bases). Germline lookup yields CDR1 SGHNT and CDR2 YENEEA. This CDR3 has 15 residues. V was trimmed by 5 bases and J by 6 bases, leaving 17 bases between them. CDR3 sequence: CASSRGGDAGNEQFF. CDR3 bases: TGTGCCAGCAGCCGAGGTGGGGATGCGGGCAATGAGCAGTTCTTC.